The 23 T cell receptor beta chains in this list originate from one sample, sequenced in a study of T cell repertoires in ileal Crohn's disease. The time point denotes: neoterminal ileum biopsy at postoperative endoscopy, about 6 months after surgery. Assay: immunoSEQ multiplex PCR; the TCRdb copy retains only in-frame clones and omits some. This sample has more than 8,500 clones, with over 65% found just once. Sequenced material: ileal tissue. Receptors were obtained from an adult with Crohn's disease.

V and J are TRBV29-1 and TRBJ2-7; possible D gene TRBD2, 6 bases. The CDR3 sequence is 15 residues long. Germline lookup yields CDR1 SQVTM and CDR2 ANQGSEA. V was shortened by 1 base and J by 3 bases, with 16 bases between the two germline ends. CDR3 region: CSVEGGALGNYEQYF. The CDR3 region has the DNA TGCAGCGTTGAAGGCGGGGCTTTGGGAAACTACGAGCAGTACTTC.

The gene calls are TRBV29-1 and TRBJ1-1; D is uncertain. Trimming removed 4 bases at V and 1 base at J, with 7 bases between. CDR1 and CDR2 (germline): SQVTM, ANQGSEA. This CDR3 spans 12 amino acids. CDR3 in DNA: TGCAGCGTTGCCCTCTGGAACACTGAAGCTTTCTTT. Residues: CSVALWNTEAFF.

This clone appeared a few times. The rearrangement joins TRBV6-1 to TRBJ2-5; possible D gene TRBD1, 6 bases. The J call may be in error: the DNA end matches TRBJ2-7 better. Germline CDR1 MNHNS, CDR2 SASEGT. This CDR3 has 15 residues. CDR3 residues: CASSRTASDSYEQYF. The DNA of the CDR3 is TGTGCCAGCAGTCGGACAGCCTCCGATTCCTACGAGCAGTACTTC.

This chain uses TRBV6-6 with TRBJ1-2; D not certain. CDR1 and CDR2 (germline): MNHNY, SVGAGI (reference sequence). This CDR3 has 11 residues. V was pared by 6 bases and J by 4 bases, with 6 bases between. The CDR3 reads CASREFYGYTF. CDR3 in DNA: TGTGCCAGCAGGGAGTTCTATGGCTACACCTTC.

The chain employs TRBV6-1 and TRBJ1-2; D gene uncertain. The length of the CDR3 is 14 residues. The germline V gene encodes CDR1 MNHNS and CDR2 SASEGT. Trimming took 0 bases from V and 4 from J, leaving 9 bases between them. The CDR3 sequence: CASSEARGPYGYTF. In DNA form, the CDR3 reads TGTGCCAGCAGTGAAGCGCGCGGCCCCTATGGCTACACCTTC.

The chain has TRBV2 and TRBJ2-5, with 10 bases lining up with TRBD2. With V trimmed by 4 bases and J by 1 base, 9 bases remained unmatched. This CDR3 contains 17 residues. The V gene's germline CDR1 is SNHLY and CDR2 FYNNEI. The DNA for the CDR3 is TGTGCCAGCAGTGGGGCTAGCGGGAGCGTAGGCCAAGAGACCCAGTACTTC. Translation gives CASSGASGSVGQETQYF. Together with reference TRBV2 and TRBJ2-5, the CDR3 gives the full variable domain: EPEVTQTPSHQVTQMGQEVILRCVPISNHLYFYWYRQILGQKVEFLVSFYNNEISEKSEIFDDQFSVERPDGSNFTLKIRSTKLEDSAMYFCASSGASGSVGQETQYFGPGTRLLVL.

The V and J genes are TRBV7-9 and TRBJ2-7; 9 bases fit TRBD2. The length of the CDR3 is 15 residues. Looked up from germline, CDR1 is SEHNR and CDR2 is FQNEAQ (reference sequence). Germline trimming cut 0 bases from V and 7 bases from J; bases unmatched to any gene: 7. The CDR3 nucleotides are TGTGCCAGCAGCTTAGCCGCGGGAGGGCCGGGGGAGCAGTACTTC. Encoded protein: CASSLAAGGPGEQYF.

This clone was observed a handful of times. The chain couples TRBV18 to TRBJ2-1; TRBD1 might be the D (6 bases). CDR1 KGHSH and CDR2 LQKENI come from the germline V gene. This CDR3 has 13 amino acids. Trimming shortened V by 4 bases and J by 4 bases, and 8 bases separated the two germline ends. The CDR3 region is CASSLGQYNEQFF. CDR3 DNA sequence: TGTGCCAGCTCACTCGGACAGTACAATGAGCAGTTCTTC.

V and J are TRBV20-1 and TRBJ1-2, with D hard to call. Trimming took off 3 bases at V and 6 bases at J, with 8 bases between the two ends. The CDR3 runs to 11 residues. CDR1 is DFQATT and CDR2 is SNEGSKA in the germline V gene (reference sequence). The chain's CDR3 is CSASFPDGYTF. In DNA, the CDR3 is TGCAGTGCTAGCTTCCCGGATGGCTACACCTTC.

In regard to this clone: This CDR3 is also generated by other DNA sequences in the sample. This chain joins TRBV7-2 and TRBJ1-1, with a possible D match to TRBD1 (5 bases). Trimming left V 1 base short and J 4 bases short, with 10 bases between. There are 14 residues in the CDR3. In germline, CDR1 is SGHTA, CDR2 FQGNSA. The CDR3 DNA follows: TGTGCCAGCAGCTTAGATGGGGGAGGCACTGAAGCTTTCTTT. Translated: CASSLDGGGTEAFF.

The table lists this clone with a few counts. This chain joins TRBV9 and TRBJ2-3; D possibly corresponds to TRBD1 (5 bases). Trimming took 1 base from V and 2 from J, leaving 8 bases between them. The CDR3 totals 14 residues. Germline V gene data show CDR1 as SGDLS and CDR2 as YYNGEE. The CDR3 region is CASSVYRTTDTQYF. In nucleotides, the CDR3 is TGTGCCAGCAGCGTATACAGGACCACAGATACGCAGTATTTT.

J is TRBJ2-3 and V is TRBV9; 9 nucleotides match TRBD2. V lost 0 bases and J lost 5; bases outside the gene matches: 7. CDR1 is SGDLS, CDR2 YYNGEE, per germline. This CDR3 region has 16 residues. The CDR3 spells CASSVAAGGPIDTQYF. The CDR3 DNA sequence: TGTGCCAGCAGCGTAGCTGCGGGAGGGCCAATAGATACGCAGTATTTT.

The rearrangement links TRBV30 to TRBJ1-5, with no clear D. The V end lost 1 base, the J end lost 6 bases, and 7 bases lay between the germline ends. The CDR3 runs 12 residues. Looked up from germline, CDR1 is GTSNPN and CDR2 is SVGIG (reference sequence). The CDR3 is CAWSGAGQPQHF. The CDR3 nucleotides read TGTGCCTGGAGTGGGGCCGGTCAGCCCCAGCATTTT.

This chain joins TRBV15 and TRBJ2-7; 7 nucleotides align to TRBD2. This CDR3 contains 15 residues. The V segment lost 3 bases and the J segment 7 bases; nucleotides outside the gene matches: 12. Germline lookup yields CDR1 LNHNV and CDR2 YYDKDF (reference sequence). The CDR3, as DNA: TGTGCCACCAGCAGTTGGACTAGGGTTGCTGAGGAGCAGTACTTC. Amino acids: CATSSWTRVAEEQYF. The variable domain in full, completed from reference TRBV15 and TRBJ2-7, reads DAMVIQNPRYQVTQFGKPVTLSCSQTLNHNVMYWYQQKSSQAPKLLFHYYDKDFNNEADTPDNFQSRRPNTSFCFLDIRSPGLGDTAMYLCATSSWTRVAEEQYFGPGTRLTVT.

This clone was seen once. The gene calls are TRBV11-2 and TRBJ2-5; D possibly corresponds to TRBD1 (6 bases). The CDR3 runs 15 residues. The V end lost 4 bases, the J end lost 2 bases, and 14 bases lay between the germline ends. The germline CDR1 and CDR2 sequences are SGHAT and FQNNGV. CDR3 in DNA: TGTGCCAGCAGCTCCCGGACAGACTTTCAAGAGACCCAGTACTTC. It encodes CASSSRTDFQETQYF.

CDR3 protein: CASSPWAGLTDTQYF. DNA of the CDR3: TGTGCCAGTAGCCCGTGGGCGGGACTCACAGATACGCAGTATTTT. The chain recombines TRBV19 with TRBJ2-3; tentatively, D is TRBD2 (6 bases). Trimming shortened V by 6 bases and J by 2 bases, and 15 bases separated the two germline ends. CDR1 is LNHDA, CDR2 SQIVND, per germline (reference sequence). The CDR3 covers 15 residues.

This chain joins TRBV6-7 and TRBJ1-1; the match to TRBD1 covers 9 bases. TRBV6-7 is an ORF, with its function uncertain. Trimming took 9 bases from V and 6 from J; bases not matched to a gene: 26. CDR3 size: 19 residues. The CDR3 protein is CARKMIRRTGEGILSEAFF. CDR3 DNA: TGTGCCAGAAAAATGATTAGGAGGACAGGGGAAGGCATACTCTCTGAAGCTTTCTTT.

DNA for the CDR3: TGTGCCAGCAGCGTAGGGGCAGTCAGGGCTGGAAACACCATATATTTT. Translation gives CASSVGAVRAGNTIYF. This sequence joins TRBV9 and TRBJ1-3; D may be TRBD1 (5 bases). CDR1 and CDR2 from the germline V gene are SGDLS and YYNGEE. V was cut by 0 bases and J by 2 bases, with 12 bases left in between. This CDR3 is 16 amino acids long.

This chain joins TRBV11-2 and TRBJ1-4, with 7 positions matching TRBD1. V dropped 5 bases and J dropped 8; count of bases not matched to a gene: 11. Germline values: CDR1 SGHAT, CDR2 FQNNGV. This CDR3 has 15 residues. CDR3 amino acids: CASSIRQGIREKLFF. The CDR3 DNA sequence: TGTGCCAGCAGCATAAGACAGGGTATAAGGGAAAAACTGTTTTTT.

The chain links TRBV4-2 to TRBJ1-1; D is undetermined. CDR3 length equals 14 residues. Per the germline V gene, CDR1 is LGHNA and CDR2 is YNFKEQ. The germline V and J ends were trimmed by 0 bases and 1 base, with 6 bases remaining between them. As DNA, the CDR3 is TGTGCCAGCAGCCAAGACCCGGGGAACACTGAAGCTTTCTTT. Protein: CASSQDPGNTEAFF.

V usage is TRBV7-9 and J usage is TRBJ2-7; weak D call: TRBD1 (6 bases). This CDR3 spans 16 amino acids. Germline values: CDR1 SEHNR, CDR2 FQNEAQ (reference sequence). The ends were cut back, 6 bases at V and 2 bases at J, with 20 bases in the middle. The CDR3 loop is CASSLSRGRLTYEQYF. In DNA form, the CDR3 reads TGTGCCAGCAGTCTCTCCAGGGGACGCCTAACCTACGAGCAGTACTTC.

By sample fraction, this clone is large. The chain is built from TRBV9 and TRBJ2-3; 8 bases are shared with TRBD2. The junction had 3 bases not matched to a gene; V was cut back by 0 bases and J by 6 bases. In germline, CDR1 is SGDLS, CDR2 YYNGEE. CDR3 size: 14 residues. This CDR3 is CASSVAGGRDTQYF. The CDR3 DNA reads TGTGCCAGCAGCGTAGCGGGGGGGAGGGATACGCAGTATTTT.

The chain couples TRBV7-2 to TRBJ2-5; D is possibly TRBD2 (5 bases). The CDR3 extends over 14 amino acids. CDR1 and CDR2 (germline): SGHTA, FQGNSA. Trimming left V 2 bases short and J 7 bases short, with 14 bases between. Here the CDR3 reads CASSLMGPGGTQYF. CDR3 nucleotides: TGTGCCAGCAGCTTAATGGGTCCTGGAGGGACCCAGTACTTC.